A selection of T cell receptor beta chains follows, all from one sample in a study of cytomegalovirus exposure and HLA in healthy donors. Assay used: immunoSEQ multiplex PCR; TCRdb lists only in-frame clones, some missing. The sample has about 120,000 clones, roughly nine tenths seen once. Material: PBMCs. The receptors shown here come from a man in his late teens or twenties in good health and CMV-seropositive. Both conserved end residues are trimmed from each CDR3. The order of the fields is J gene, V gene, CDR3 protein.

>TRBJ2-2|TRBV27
ARSFGELF
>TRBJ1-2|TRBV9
ASSAGYGYT
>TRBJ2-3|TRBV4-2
ASTPNGAGGRDTQY
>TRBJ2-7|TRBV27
ASSLTGSVQY
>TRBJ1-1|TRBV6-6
ASSYGRENTEAF
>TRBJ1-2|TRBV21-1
ASSKVGGLGYGYT
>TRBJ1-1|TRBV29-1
SVERMNRAF
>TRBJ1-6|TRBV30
AWRRGNGSPLH
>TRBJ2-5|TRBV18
ASSSPNQGQETQY
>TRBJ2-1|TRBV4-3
ASSQDPATGGAYEQF
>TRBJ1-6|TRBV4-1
ASSQWDRENSPLH
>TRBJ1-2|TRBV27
ASSLQAGRYGYT
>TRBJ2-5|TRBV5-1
ASSLAGTTRQETQY
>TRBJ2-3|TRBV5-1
ASSSTGQSTDTQY
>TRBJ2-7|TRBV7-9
ASTLEGGSSYEQY